This T cell receptor (beta chain) was recorded in a study of blood T cell repertoires in COVID-19. Study context: Spain, Italy and the United States supplied samples that represented acute and convalescent COVID-19. The analysed material was cDNA or gDNA that came from T cells, B-cell-depleted T cells, or PBMCs.

In the original processing: Estimated nucleated cell counts came from reference gene primer amplification. Sequenced by immunoSEQ multiplex PCR; TCRdb stores in-frame clones only, minus some. V and J calls and clone size are given by that table; D and trimming were obtained from the DNA. The sample includes about 250,000 clones, about four fifths of them seen just once. This TCR derives from a man of 80 years or more with acute or convalescent COVID-19. Source material: peripheral blood.

DNA of the CDR3: TGTGCCAGCAGCCAAAGACTAGCGGGTCACAATGAGCAGTTCTTC. Translation gives CASSQRLAGHNEQFF. The rearrangement joins TRBV13 to TRBJ2-1; 10 bases match TRBD2. The CDR3 spans 15 residues. Trimming at V came to 5 bases and at J to 5 bases, leaving 6 bases not matched to a gene. CDR1 is PRHDT, CDR2 FYEKMQ, per germline (reference sequence).